The clone carrying this TCR beta chain was seen ten or more times. Germline V gene lookup returns CDR1 MNHEY and CDR2 SVGEGT. Between the trimmed V and J ends, which lost 7 bases and 7 bases, there was a span of 16 bases. This CDR3 has 13 residues. TCRdb redid the calling of the RT-PCR reads with MiXCR, one entry per CDR3 protein. The sample consists of about 680,000 distinct CDR3 sequences, 14% of them appearing once. The sequenced sample consisted of memory CD4+ T cells from blood. This TCR was recovered from a female donor in good health, serving as a healthy control. The chain combines TRBV6-2 or TRBV6-3 with TRBJ1-2, with D perhaps TRBD1 (5 bases). CDR3 protein: CASNHYQGGGYTF. As DNA, the CDR3 is TGTGCCAGCAACCATTATCAGGGTGGTGGCTACACCTTC.